These T cell receptor beta chains were read from a single sample in a study of sequential checkpoint blockade in melanoma. This table comes from immunoSEQ multiplex PCR, and its TCRdb copy is limited to in-frame clones, with some not included. The data contain roughly 13,000 clones, approximately 62% of them singletons. The sample was CD8+ T cells sorted from blood (inferred from file names), taken from a patient given nivolumab and ipilimumab in sequence. These receptors all stem from a human donor with melanoma. Each CDR3 is given with its conserved first and last residue. Fields, in order: CDR3 protein, CDR3 DNA, CDR3 length, V gene, D gene, J gene, clone size. D genes are given only for firm matches. Clone size, where shown, is once, few, many, or a class for clones that have expanded.

CDR3aa: CASSQLGTEAFF
CDR3nt: TGCGCCAGCAGCCAACTCGGCACTGAAGCTTTCTTT
len: 12
v_gene: TRBV4-1
d_gene: -
j_gene: TRBJ1-1
abundance: -

CDR3aa: CASSVDGREGREQYF
CDR3nt: TGTGCCAGCAGCGTAGATGGGCGGGAGGGCCGCGAGCAGTACTTC
len: 15
v_gene: TRBV9
d_gene: TRBD2
j_gene: TRBJ2-7
abundance: -

CDR3aa: CASSLSSGTYNEQFF
CDR3nt: TGTGCCAGCAGTTTATCAAGCGGGACCTACAATGAGCAGTTCTTC
len: 15
v_gene: TRBV27
d_gene: TRBD2
j_gene: TRBJ2-1
abundance: -

CDR3aa: CASSAPGTGGLVYTF
CDR3nt: TGTGCCAGCAGCGCGCCAGGGACAGGGGGCTTAGTCTACACCTTC
len: 15
v_gene: TRBV9
d_gene: TRBD1
j_gene: TRBJ1-2
abundance: -

CDR3aa: CASSRTPQSYGYTF
CDR3nt: TGTGCCAGCAGCCGCACGCCCCAGTCGTATGGCTACACCTTC
len: 14
v_gene: TRBV6-6
d_gene: -
j_gene: TRBJ1-2
abundance: few

CDR3aa: CASSLGGDSGGTSTDTQYF
CDR3nt: TGTGCCAGCAGCTTAGGGGGGGATTCGGGCGGGACCAGCACAGATACGCAGTATTTT
len: 19
v_gene: TRBV7-6
d_gene: -
j_gene: TRBJ2-3
abundance: -

CDR3aa: CASSVASGGETQYF
CDR3nt: TGTGCCAGCAGTGTTGCTAGCGGGGGAGAGACCCAGTACTTC
len: 14
v_gene: TRBV2
d_gene: TRBD2
j_gene: TRBJ2-5
abundance: few

CDR3aa: CASSRTSGRADTQYF
CDR3nt: TGTGCCAGTAGTCGGACTAGCGGGCGCGCAGATACGCAGTATTTT
len: 15
v_gene: TRBV19
d_gene: TRBD2
j_gene: TRBJ2-3
abundance: few

CDR3aa: CASSLQINTEAFF
CDR3nt: TGTGCCAGCAGTTTACAAATCAACACTGAAGCTTTCTTT
len: 13
v_gene: TRBV2
d_gene: -
j_gene: TRBJ1-1
abundance: few

CDR3aa: CASSPLPRDSSYEQYF
CDR3nt: TGTGCCAGCAGCCCTCTACCCCGGGACAGCTCCTACGAGCAGTACTTC
len: 16
v_gene: TRBV13
d_gene: TRBD1
j_gene: TRBJ2-7
abundance: -

CDR3aa: CASSHQGSGELFF
CDR3nt: TGTGCCAGCAGCCACCAGGGTAGCGGGGAGCTGTTTTTT
len: 13
v_gene: TRBV11-2
d_gene: -
j_gene: TRBJ2-2
abundance: few

CDR3aa: CASSISGSRSYEQYF
CDR3nt: TGTGCCAGCAGCATTAGCGGGAGTCGGTCCTACGAGCAGTACTTC
len: 15
v_gene: TRBV7-6
d_gene: TRBD2
j_gene: TRBJ2-7
abundance: -

CDR3aa: CASSYGLGEQYF
CDR3nt: TGTGCCAGCAGTTACGGACTGGGCGAGCAGTACTTC
len: 12
v_gene: TRBV6-5
d_gene: -
j_gene: TRBJ2-7
abundance: -

CDR3aa: CASSLGLGSLFEQYF
CDR3nt: TGTGCCAGCAGTTTAGGCCTCGGGAGTCTTTTCGAGCAGTACTTC
len: 15
v_gene: TRBV28
d_gene: -
j_gene: TRBJ2-7
abundance: -

CDR3aa: CASTPRGRSTEAFF
CDR3nt: TGTGCCAGCACGCCGCGGGGTCGGAGTACTGAAGCTTTCTTT
len: 14
v_gene: TRBV28
d_gene: -
j_gene: TRBJ1-1
abundance: -

CDR3aa: CASSSSGQGEQYF
CDR3nt: TGTGCCAGCAGTTCGTCGGGACAGGGCGAGCAGTACTTC
len: 13
v_gene: TRBV27
d_gene: TRBD1
j_gene: TRBJ2-7
abundance: -

CDR3aa: CASSPRGYEQYF
CDR3nt: TGTGCCAGCAGCCCTAGGGGCTACGAGCAGTACTTC
len: 12
v_gene: TRBV9
d_gene: -
j_gene: TRBJ2-7
abundance: few

CDR3aa: CASSIGGSGANVLTF
CDR3nt: TGTGCCAGTAGTATCGGGGGCTCTGGGGCCAACGTCCTGACTTTC
len: 15
v_gene: TRBV19
d_gene: -
j_gene: TRBJ2-6
abundance: few

CDR3aa: CASRQGIGAFF
CDR3nt: TGTGCCAGCAGGCAGGGTATCGGAGCTTTCTTT
len: 11
v_gene: TRBV2
d_gene: -
j_gene: TRBJ1-1
abundance: -